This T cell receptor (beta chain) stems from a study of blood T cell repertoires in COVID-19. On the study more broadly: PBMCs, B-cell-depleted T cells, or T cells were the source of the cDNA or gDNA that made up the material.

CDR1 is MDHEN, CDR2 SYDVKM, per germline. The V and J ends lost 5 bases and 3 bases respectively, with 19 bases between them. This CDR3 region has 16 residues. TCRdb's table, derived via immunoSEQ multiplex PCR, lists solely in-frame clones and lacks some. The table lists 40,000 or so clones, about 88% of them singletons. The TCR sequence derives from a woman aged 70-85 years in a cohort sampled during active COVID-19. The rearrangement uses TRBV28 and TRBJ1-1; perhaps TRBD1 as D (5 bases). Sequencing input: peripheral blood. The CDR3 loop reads CASSPGGEGLYTEAFF. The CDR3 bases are TGTGCCAGCAGTCCAGGCGGGGAGGGGTTATACACTGAAGCTTTCTTT.